One and the same sample provided the 23 T cell receptor beta chains below, sequenced in a study of control samples from healthy donors and cancer patients. Produced via immunoSEQ multiplex PCR; TCRdb's table is partial and in-frame only. Of about 160,000 clones listed, over 85% were seen once; the top ten hold roughly 4.3%. Sequenced: blood. Receptors were obtained from a woman in her sixties or seventies in good health.

This rearrangement joins TRBV7-9 to TRBJ1-1; TRBD1 matches 9 bases. This CDR3 has 16 amino acids. With 3 bases clipped from V and 0 bases from J, the junction kept 5 bases outside the gene matches. Germline V gene lookup returns CDR1 SEHNR and CDR2 FQNEAQ (reference sequence). DNA of the CDR3: TGTGCCAGCAGCTTGAAAGGGACAGGGCTGAACACTGAAGCTTTCTTT. Translated: CASSLKGTGLNTEAFF.

The chain uses TRBV7-9 and TRBJ1-1; D gene ambiguous. Germline CDR1 SEHNR, CDR2 FQNEAQ (reference sequence). V was trimmed by 5 bases and J by 7 bases, leaving 20 bases between them. There are 15 residues in the CDR3. The CDR3 sequence is CASSERPTDYYEAFF. The CDR3 nucleotides are TGTGCCAGCAGCGAAAGACCTACGGACTACTATGAAGCTTTCTTT. Drawing the rest from reference TRBV7-9 and TRBJ1-1, the complete variable domain is DTGVSQNPRHKITKRGQNVTFRCDPISEHNRLYWYRQTLGQGPEFLTYFQNEAQLEKSRLLSDRFSAERPKGSFSTLEIQRTEQGDSAMYLCASSERPTDYYEAFFGQGTRLTVV.

The chain combines TRBV3-1 (or the pseudogene TRBV3-2) with TRBJ2-1; either TRBD1 or TRBD2 may supply D (6 bases each). CDR3 length: 17 amino acids. Per the germline V gene, CDR1 is LGHDT and CDR2 is YNNKEL (reference sequence). The V gene lost 3 bases and the J gene lost 9 bases, with 24 bases spanning the gap. In DNA form, the CDR3 reads TGTGCCAGCAGCCAGCGCCCCCCGGGAAGGGGGGCCCGTGAGCAGTTCTTC. Amino acids: CASSQRPPGRGAREQFF.

The V and J genes are TRBV5-1 and TRBJ2-1, with 7 bases fitting TRBD1. The germline V gene encodes CDR1 SGHRS and CDR2 YFSETQ. J gave up 3 bases and V 3 bases, and 6 bases lay outside the gene matches. The CDR3 length is 15 residues. The CDR3 nucleotides read TGCGCCAGCAGCTCCCCGGGACAGCACTACAATGAGCAGTTCTTC. Protein: CASSSPGQHYNEQFF.

This clone has a single count. This sequence joins TRBV7-9 and TRBJ2-1, with D tentatively TRBD2 (7 bases). The germline V gene has CDR1 SEHNR and CDR2 FQNEAQ (reference sequence). The CDR3 has 15 residues. Trimming shortened V by 5 bases and J by 12 bases, and 23 bases separated the two germline ends. As DNA, the CDR3 is TGTGCCAGCAGCCCCAACTGGGGGGGCTTTACAACGCAGTTCTTC. Protein product: CASSPNWGGFTTQFF.

The V call is TRBV7-9, the J call TRBJ1-1, with D possibly matching TRBD1 (5 bases). The CDR3 length is 15 residues. The germline V gene encodes CDR1 SEHNR and CDR2 FQNEAQ (reference sequence). Trimming removed 2 bases from V and 1 base from J, with 11 bases in between. The DNA for the CDR3 is TGTGCCAGCAGCTTATGGGACGGATGGAACACTGAAGCTTTCTTT. It encodes CASSLWDGWNTEAFF.

This chain joins TRBV5-4 and TRBJ2-1; D may be TRBD2 (6 bases). This CDR3 has 15 amino acids. V was cut by 4 bases and J by 3 bases, with 14 bases left in between. Germline V CDR1 and CDR2: SGHNT, YYREEE (reference sequence). The CDR3 spells CASSRPGGNYNEQFF. The CDR3 coding sequence is TGTGCCAGCAGCCGCCCCGGCGGGAACTACAATGAGCAGTTCTTC.

With regard to this clone: A junction end diverges from the germline sequence, so it may reflect a read error. Other DNA sequences in this specimen translate into the identical CDR3. V usage is TRBV7-9 and J usage is TRBJ1-2, with D unclear. CDR1 is SEHNR and CDR2 is FQNEAQ in the germline V gene (reference sequence). There are 12 residues in the CDR3. As DNA, the CDR3 is TGTGCCAGCAGCTTAACAGACTATGGTTACACCTTC. Translated: CASSLTDYGYTF.

In the case of this clone: Other DNA sequences within the sample encode an identical CDR3. The rearrangement joins TRBV19 to TRBJ2-1; possibly TRBD1 or TRBD2 for D (7 bases each). CDR1 LNHDA and CDR2 SQIVND come from the germline V gene (reference sequence). CDR3 size: 16 residues. Trimming stripped 3 bases from V and 10 bases from J, with 22 bases between. Here the CDR3 DNA reads TGTGCCAGTAGTATTTTTCAGTCAGGGGGGGGTCTGGAGCAGTTCTTC. Translated: CASSIFQSGGGLEQFF.

This chain links TRBV19 with TRBJ2-7; D possibly uses TRBD1 or TRBD2 (7 bases each). This CDR3 has 14 residues. Germline lookup yields CDR1 LNHDA and CDR2 SQIVND (reference sequence). Trimming removed 6 bases from V and 0 bases from J, with 12 bases in between. CDR3 DNA: TGTGCCAGTAGAGCGGGACAGAACTCCTACGAGCAGTACTTC. The encoded protein is CASRAGQNSYEQYF.

The CDR3: CASSPGLADEQYF. The CDR3 region has the DNA TGTGCCAGCAGCCCGGGACTAGCTGACGAGCAGTACTTC. The chain has TRBV11-2 and TRBJ2-7; 9 nucleotides match TRBD2. The germline V gene encodes CDR1 SGHAT and CDR2 FQNNGV. The V gene end was trimmed by 5 bases and the J gene end by 5 bases; junction bases not matched to a gene: 4. CDR3 size: 13 residues. The full variable domain, rest sourced from reference TRBV11-2 and TRBJ2-7, is EAGVAQSPRYKIIEKRQSVAFWCNPISGHATLYWYQQILGQGPKLLIQFQNNGVVDDSQLPKDRFSAERLKGVDSTLKIQPAKLEDSAVYLCASSPGLADEQYFGPGTRLTVT.

This chain joins TRBV5-6 and TRBJ1-2, with D perhaps TRBD1 (5 bases). Deletions cut 4 bases from V and 8 bases from J, with 18 bases between. CDR1 SGHDT and CDR2 YYEEEE come from the germline V gene. This CDR3 has 14 residues. The CDR3 region is CASSQTTAGWGYTF. CDR3 bases: TGTGCCAGCAGCCAAACGACAGCCGGATGGGGCTACACCTTC.

The chain combines TRBV24-1 with TRBJ2-7; 7 nucleotides line up with TRBD1. Trimming removed 4 bases from V and 2 bases from J; junction bases left unmatched: 7. Germline values: CDR1 KGHDR, CDR2 SFDVKD. There are 15 residues in the CDR3. Here the CDR3 reads CATSERQGWTYEQYF. The CDR3 DNA sequence: TGTGCCACCAGTGAGAGACAGGGTTGGACCTACGAGCAGTACTTC.

The chain uses TRBV4-1 and TRBJ1-2; the D is unclear. V was shortened by 0 bases and J by 5 bases, with 13 bases between the two germline ends. In germline, CDR1 is MGHRA, CDR2 YSYEKL. This CDR3 spans 15 amino acids. The CDR3, as DNA: TGCGCCAGCAGCCAAGATAGGCGGAGCGATTATGGCTACACCTTC. Translation gives CASSQDRRSDYGYTF.

Only one count was recorded for this clone. V usage is TRBV30 and J usage is TRBJ1-1; no definite D call. V lost 2 bases, J lost 1 base, and 8 bases lay in between. CDR3 length equals 13 residues. Germline-derived CDR1 and CDR2 are GTSNPN and SVGIG (reference sequence). In nucleotides, the CDR3 is TGTGCCTGGAGTTTTACACGGAACACTGAAGCTTTCTTT. This sequence encodes CAWSFTRNTEAFF.

The gene calls are TRBV7-9 and TRBJ1-1; no definite D call. The germline gives CDR1 SEHNR, CDR2 FQNEAQ (reference sequence). The CDR3 loop spans 17 amino acids. The V and J ends lost 4 bases and 3 bases respectively, with 21 bases between them. The CDR3 region is CASSSHPGYDQDTEAFF. The CDR3 DNA follows: TGTGCCAGCAGCTCACACCCGGGATATGATCAGGACACTGAAGCTTTCTTT. The whole variable domain, filled in from reference TRBV7-9 and TRBJ1-1, reads DTGVSQNPRHKITKRGQNVTFRCDPISEHNRLYWYRQTLGQGPEFLTYFQNEAQLEKSRLLSDRFSAERPKGSFSTLEIQRTEQGDSAMYLCASSSHPGYDQDTEAFFGQGTRLTVV.

This chain connects TRBV5-1 to TRBJ2-1; tentatively, D is TRBD1 (5 bases). CDR3 length: 15 residues. Germline V CDR1 and CDR2: SGHRS, YFSETQ. V was shortened by 0 bases and J by 7 bases, with 14 bases between the two germline ends. In DNA, the CDR3 is TGCGCCAGCAGCTTGGCGGCAGGGTCGGCGAATGAGCAGTTCTTC. This codes for CASSLAAGSANEQFF.

The chain links TRBV18 to TRBJ1-1, with D possibly TRBD1 on 6 matching bases. This CDR3 has 14 residues. In germline, CDR1 is KGHSH, CDR2 LQKENI. Between the trimmed V and J ends, which lost 0 bases and 8 bases, there was a span of 13 bases. The CDR3 protein is CASSPPSGAQEAFF. The CDR3 bases are TGTGCCAGCTCACCACCGTCAGGGGCTCAAGAAGCTTTCTTT.

This chain links TRBV7-2 with TRBJ2-3, with 8 bases lining up with TRBD2. The ends lost 5 bases at V and 6 bases at J; junction bases unmatched: 16. CDR3 length: 17 residues. Germline CDR1 and CDR2: SGHTA and FQGNSA. CDR3: CASSGRLSGSRTDTQYF. The CDR3 DNA reads as TGTGCCAGCAGCGGGCGACTAAGCGGGAGTCGAACTGATACGCAGTATTTT.

The rearrangement joins TRBV5-1 to TRBJ2-2; unclear D gene. The CDR3 sequence is 14 residues long. Deletions cut 4 bases from V and 3 bases from J, with 10 bases between. Germline V lookup: CDR1 SGHRS, CDR2 YFSETQ. Here the CDR3 reads CASSRVRDTGELFF. CDR3 in DNA: TGCGCCAGCAGCCGCGTAAGGGACACCGGGGAGCTGTTTTTT.

As DNA, the CDR3 is TGTGCCAGCAGGGTGAAGACAGGGAACACTGAAGCTTTCTTT. Translating it yields CASRVKTGNTEAFF. This sequence joins TRBV6-5 and TRBJ1-1, with D perhaps TRBD1 (6 bases). Per germline, CDR1 MNHEY and CDR2 SVGAGI. The CDR3 has 14 amino acids. Trimming removed 6 bases from V and 1 base from J, with 12 bases in between.

V is TRBV29-1 and J is TRBJ2-2, with D maybe TRBD2 (5 bases). This CDR3 comprises 11 residues. V lost 7 bases and J lost 7, with 10 bases in between. In germline, CDR1 is SQVTM, CDR2 ANQGSEA. The CDR3 reads CSGSRGGELFF. DNA for the CDR3: TGCAGCGGGTCCCGGGGCGGGGAGCTGTTTTTT.

The chain carries TRBV13 and TRBJ1-1, with D possibly matching TRBD1 (5 bases). CDR1 and CDR2 from the germline V gene are PRHDT and FYEKMQ (reference sequence). V gave up 5 bases and J gave up 4 bases, with 11 bases separating them. The CDR3 spans 13 residues. CDR3 sequence: CASSPTGSTEAFF. The CDR3 DNA is TGTGCCAGCAGCCCCACAGGTTCCACTGAAGCTTTCTTT.